The clone carrying this T cell receptor (beta chain) occurred many times. Its antigen is unknown. Quantitative molecular-barcoded 5'-RACE generated the TCR beta libraries. TCRdb recomputed calls from the 5' RACE reads with MiXCR, one row per CDR3 protein. The data contain more than 35,000 distinct CDR3 sequences, less than 3.5% of them singletons. The CDR3 covers 15 residues. Trimming took off 0 bases at V and 3 bases at J, with 9 bases between the two ends. The V gene's germline CDR1 is SGDLS and CDR2 YYNGEE. The sample comes from a study of CD8 T cells in ankylosing spondylitis. Study findings and constraints: Several highly homologous variants made up a TCR beta motif, and this motif appeared characteristic of ankylosing spondylitis blood. A CD8+ phenotype characterized the disease-linked clones, which were relatively rare in peripheral blood.

This rearrangement joins TRBV9 to TRBJ2-2; TRBD2 might be the D (6 bases). The sequence was obtained from a male donor with ankylosing spondylitis or in good health (not recorded which). The sequencing input was blood, either unsorted or a sorted T cell fraction (not recorded which). CDR3 sequence (DNA): TGTGCCAGCAGCGTAGGGGCTAGCGACACCGGGGAGCTGTTTTTT. Translation: CASSVGASDTGELFF.